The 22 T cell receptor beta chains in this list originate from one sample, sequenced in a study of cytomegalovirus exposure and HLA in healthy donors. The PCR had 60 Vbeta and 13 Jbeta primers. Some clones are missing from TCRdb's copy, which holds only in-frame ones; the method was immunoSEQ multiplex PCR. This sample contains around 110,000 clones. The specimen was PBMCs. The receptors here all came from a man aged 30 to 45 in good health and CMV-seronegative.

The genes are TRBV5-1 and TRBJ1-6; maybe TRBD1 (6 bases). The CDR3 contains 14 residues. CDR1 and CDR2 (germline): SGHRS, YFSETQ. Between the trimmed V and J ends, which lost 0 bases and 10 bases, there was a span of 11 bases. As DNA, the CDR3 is TGCGCCAGCAGCTTGGTTCAGGGGACCTCACCCCTCCACTTT. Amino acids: CASSLVQGTSPLHF.

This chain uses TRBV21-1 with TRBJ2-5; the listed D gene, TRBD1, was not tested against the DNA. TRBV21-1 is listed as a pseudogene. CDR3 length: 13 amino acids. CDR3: CASSTGPQETQYF. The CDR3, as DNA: TGTGCCAGCAGCACAGGCCCTCAAGAGACCCAGTACTTC.

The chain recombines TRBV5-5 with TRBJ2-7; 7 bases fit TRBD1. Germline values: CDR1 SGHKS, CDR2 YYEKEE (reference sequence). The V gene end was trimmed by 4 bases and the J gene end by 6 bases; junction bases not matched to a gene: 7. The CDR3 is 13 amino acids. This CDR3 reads CASSPQTGSEQYF. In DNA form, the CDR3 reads TGTGCCAGCAGCCCACAGACAGGGAGCGAGCAGTACTTC.

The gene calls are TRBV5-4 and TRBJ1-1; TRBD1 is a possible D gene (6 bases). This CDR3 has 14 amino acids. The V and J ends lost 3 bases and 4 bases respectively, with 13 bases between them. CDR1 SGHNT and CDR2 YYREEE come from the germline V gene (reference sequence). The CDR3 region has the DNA TGTGCCAGCAGCTGGGAGGGGGAAGGCACTGAAGCTTTCTTT. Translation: CASSWEGEGTEAFF.

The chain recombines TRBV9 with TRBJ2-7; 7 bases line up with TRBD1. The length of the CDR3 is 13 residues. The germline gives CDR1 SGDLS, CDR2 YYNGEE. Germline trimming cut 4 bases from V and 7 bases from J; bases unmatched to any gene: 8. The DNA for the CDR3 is TGTGCCAGCAGCCGATTGACAGGGAATGAGCAGTACTTC. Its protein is CASSRLTGNEQYF. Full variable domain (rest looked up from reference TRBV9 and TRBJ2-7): DSGVTQTPKHLITATGQRVTLRCSPRSGDLSVYWYQQSLDQGLQFLIQYYNGEERAKGNILERFSAQQFPDLHSELNLSSLELGDSALYFCASSRLTGNEQYFGPGTRLTVT.

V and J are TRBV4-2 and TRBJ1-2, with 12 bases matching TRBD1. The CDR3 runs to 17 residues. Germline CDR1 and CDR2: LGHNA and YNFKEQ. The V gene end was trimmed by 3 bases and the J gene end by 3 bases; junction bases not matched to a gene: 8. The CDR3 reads CASSHRDRGRSDYGYTF. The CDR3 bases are TGTGCCAGCAGCCACCGGGACAGGGGGCGTTCTGACTATGGCTACACCTTC.

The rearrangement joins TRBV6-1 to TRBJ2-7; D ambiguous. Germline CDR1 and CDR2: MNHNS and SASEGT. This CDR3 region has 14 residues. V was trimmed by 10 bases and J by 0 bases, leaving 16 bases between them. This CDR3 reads CAILKASSSYEQYF. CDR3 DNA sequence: TGTGCCATCCTGAAAGCAAGTAGCTCCTACGAGCAGTACTTC.

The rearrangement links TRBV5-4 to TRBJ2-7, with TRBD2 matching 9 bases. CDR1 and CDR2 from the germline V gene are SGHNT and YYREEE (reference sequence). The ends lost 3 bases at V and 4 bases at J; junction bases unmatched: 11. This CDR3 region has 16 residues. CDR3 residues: CASSSGGGAGGYEQYF. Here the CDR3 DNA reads TGTGCCAGCAGCTCCGGGGGAGGAGCGGGAGGTTACGAGCAGTACTTC.

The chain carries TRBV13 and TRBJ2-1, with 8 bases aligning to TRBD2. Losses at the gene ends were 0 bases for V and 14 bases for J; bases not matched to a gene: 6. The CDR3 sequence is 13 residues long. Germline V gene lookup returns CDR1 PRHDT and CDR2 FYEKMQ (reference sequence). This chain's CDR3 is CASSLGGAGEEFF. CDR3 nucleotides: TGTGCCAGCAGCTTAGGCGGAGCGGGGGAGGAGTTCTTC.

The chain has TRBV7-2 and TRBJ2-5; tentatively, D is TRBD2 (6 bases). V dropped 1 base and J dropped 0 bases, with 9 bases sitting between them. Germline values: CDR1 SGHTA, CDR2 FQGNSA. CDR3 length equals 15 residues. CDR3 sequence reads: CASSLVGGYQETQYF. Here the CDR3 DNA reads TGTGCCAGCAGCTTAGTTGGGGGGTACCAAGAGACCCAGTACTTC. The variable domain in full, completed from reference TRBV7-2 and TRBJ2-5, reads GAGVSQSPSNKVTEKGKDVELRCDPISGHTALYWYRQSLGQGLEFLIYFQGNSAPDKSGLPSDRFSAERTGGSVSTLTIQRTQQEDSAVYLCASSLVGGYQETQYFGPGTRLLVL.

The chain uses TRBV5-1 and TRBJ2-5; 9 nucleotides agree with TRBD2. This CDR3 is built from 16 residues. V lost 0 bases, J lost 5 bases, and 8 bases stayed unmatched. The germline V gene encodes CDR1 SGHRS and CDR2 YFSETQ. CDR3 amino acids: CASSLAPAGGGETQYF. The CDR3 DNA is TGCGCCAGCAGCTTGGCCCCAGCGGGGGGCGGGGAGACCCAGTACTTC.

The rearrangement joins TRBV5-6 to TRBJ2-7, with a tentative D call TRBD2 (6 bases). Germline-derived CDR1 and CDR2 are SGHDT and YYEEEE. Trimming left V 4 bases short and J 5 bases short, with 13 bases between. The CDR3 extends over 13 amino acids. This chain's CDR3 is CASSRVGGNEQYF. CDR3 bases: TGTGCCAGCAGCCGCGTTGGCGGGAACGAGCAGTACTTC.

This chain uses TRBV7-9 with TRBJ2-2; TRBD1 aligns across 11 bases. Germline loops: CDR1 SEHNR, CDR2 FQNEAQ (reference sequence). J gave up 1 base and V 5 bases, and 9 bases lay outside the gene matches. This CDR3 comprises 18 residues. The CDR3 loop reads CASSARTGGSWNTGELFF. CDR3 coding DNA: TGTGCCAGCAGCGCACGGACAGGGGGCTCTTGGAACACCGGGGAGCTGTTTTTT.

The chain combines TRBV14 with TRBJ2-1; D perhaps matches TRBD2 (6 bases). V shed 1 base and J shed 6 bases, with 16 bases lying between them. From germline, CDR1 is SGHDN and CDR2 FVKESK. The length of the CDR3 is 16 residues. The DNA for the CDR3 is TGTGCCAGCAGCCAAGGAAAGGGACTTCGGTCCAATGAGCAGTTCTTC. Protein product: CASSQGKGLRSNEQFF.

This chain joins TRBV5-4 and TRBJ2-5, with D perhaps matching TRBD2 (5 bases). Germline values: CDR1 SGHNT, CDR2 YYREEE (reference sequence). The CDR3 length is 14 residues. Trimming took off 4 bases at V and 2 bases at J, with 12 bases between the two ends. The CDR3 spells CASSTPGYQETQYF. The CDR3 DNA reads TGTGCCAGCAGCACACCGGGATATCAAGAGACCCAGTACTTC.

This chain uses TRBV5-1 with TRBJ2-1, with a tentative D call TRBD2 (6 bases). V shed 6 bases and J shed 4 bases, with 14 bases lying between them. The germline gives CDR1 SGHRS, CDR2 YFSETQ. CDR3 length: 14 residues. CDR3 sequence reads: CASTAGTVYNEQFF. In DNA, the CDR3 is TGCGCCAGCACCGCGGGGACGGTTTACAATGAGCAGTTCTTC.

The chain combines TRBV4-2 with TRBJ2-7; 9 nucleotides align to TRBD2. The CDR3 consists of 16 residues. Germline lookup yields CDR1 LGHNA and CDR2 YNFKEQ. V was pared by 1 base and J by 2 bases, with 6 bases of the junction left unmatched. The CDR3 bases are TGTGCCAGCAGCCAAGTAAGCGGGGGGACAGCCTACGAGCAGTACTTC. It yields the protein CASSQVSGGTAYEQYF.

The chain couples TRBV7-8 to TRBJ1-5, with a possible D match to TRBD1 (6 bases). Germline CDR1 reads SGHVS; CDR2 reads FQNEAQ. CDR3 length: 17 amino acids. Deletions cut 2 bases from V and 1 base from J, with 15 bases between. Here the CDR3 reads CASSLLYRVVSNQPQHF. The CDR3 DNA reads TGTGCCAGCAGCTTACTTTACAGGGTAGTAAGCAATCAGCCCCAGCATTTT.

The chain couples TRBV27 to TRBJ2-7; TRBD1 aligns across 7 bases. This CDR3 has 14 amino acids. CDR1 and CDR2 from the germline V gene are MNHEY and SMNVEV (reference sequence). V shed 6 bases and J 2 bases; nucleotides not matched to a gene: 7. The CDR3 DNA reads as TGTGCCAGCAGGAGAGACAGGGACGCCTACGAGCAGTACTTC. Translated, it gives CASRRDRDAYEQYF.

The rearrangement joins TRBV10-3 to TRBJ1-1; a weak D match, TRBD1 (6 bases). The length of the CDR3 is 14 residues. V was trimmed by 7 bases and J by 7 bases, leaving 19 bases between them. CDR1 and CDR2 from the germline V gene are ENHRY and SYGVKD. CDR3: CAITDGGLTSEAFF. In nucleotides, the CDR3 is TGTGCCATCACCGACGGGGGGCTAACCAGTGAAGCTTTCTTT.

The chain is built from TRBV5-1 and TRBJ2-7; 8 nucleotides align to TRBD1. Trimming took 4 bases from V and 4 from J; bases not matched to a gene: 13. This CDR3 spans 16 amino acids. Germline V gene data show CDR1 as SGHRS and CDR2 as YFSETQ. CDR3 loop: CASSPGWGQAGYEQYF. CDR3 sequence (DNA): TGCGCCAGCAGCCCCGGGTGGGGACAGGCAGGGTACGAGCAGTACTTC.

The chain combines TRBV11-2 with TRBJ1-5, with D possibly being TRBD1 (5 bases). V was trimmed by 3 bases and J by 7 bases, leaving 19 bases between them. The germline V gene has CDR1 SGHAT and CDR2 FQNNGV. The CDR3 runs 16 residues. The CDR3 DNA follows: TGTGCCAGCAGCTTGGGGGTGGGGGGAGCGGAACAGCCCCAGCATTTT. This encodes CASSLGVGGAEQPQHF.